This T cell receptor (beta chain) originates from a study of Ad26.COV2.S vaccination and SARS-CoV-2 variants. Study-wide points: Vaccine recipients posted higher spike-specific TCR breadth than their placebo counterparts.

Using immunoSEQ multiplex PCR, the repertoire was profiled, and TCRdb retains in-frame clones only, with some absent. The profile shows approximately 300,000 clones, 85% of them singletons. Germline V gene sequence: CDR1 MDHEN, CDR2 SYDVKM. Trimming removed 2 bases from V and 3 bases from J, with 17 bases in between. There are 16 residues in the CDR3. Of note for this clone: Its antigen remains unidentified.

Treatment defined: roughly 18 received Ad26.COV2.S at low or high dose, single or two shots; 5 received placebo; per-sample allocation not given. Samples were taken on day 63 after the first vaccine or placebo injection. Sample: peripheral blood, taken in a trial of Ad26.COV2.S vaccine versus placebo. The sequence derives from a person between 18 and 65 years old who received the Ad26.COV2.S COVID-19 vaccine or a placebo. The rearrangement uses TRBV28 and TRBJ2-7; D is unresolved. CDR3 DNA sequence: TGTGCCAGCAGTTTAGGGGTTAAAGGGCCTAACTACGAGCAGTACTTC. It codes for CASSLGVKGPNYEQYF. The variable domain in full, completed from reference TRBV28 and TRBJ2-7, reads DVKVTQSSRYLVKRTGEKVFLECVQDMDHENMFWYRQDPGLGLRLIYFSYDVKMKEKGDIPEGYSVSREKKERFSLILESASTNQTSMYLCASSLGVKGPNYEQYFGPGTRLTVT.